This TCR beta chain was observed in a study of T-cell reconstitution after alpha-beta-depleted transplantation in children. This sample's TCRbeta library carried unique molecular identifier barcodes. TCRdb re-called the PCR reads with MiXCR, one entry per CDR3 protein. The sample yields 400,000 to 450,000 distinct CDR3 sequences, roughly two fifths seen once. The CDR3 is 13 residues long. Germline assignment: CDR1 DFQATT and CDR2 SNEGSKA (reference sequence). After removal of 2 bases from V and 11 bases from J, the junction contained 9 bases not matched to a gene. This clonotype was found many times. What it recognizes is unknown. Study-level points and caveats: Newly generated T cells supplied most T-cell counts and diversity one year post-transplant. TCRbeta diversity was high at day 60 in some patients (a result of surviving recipient T cells and thymic progenitors).

The chain links TRBV20-1 to TRBJ1-1; 9 nucleotides line up with TRBD1. The clonotype originates from a girl aged 2 to 9 with aplastic anemia, due to receive a stem cell transplant. The sequencing here drew on PBMCs, taken before TCRalphabeta/CD19-depleted stem cell transplant. CDR3 loop: CSARFRDRVMAFF. The DNA for the CDR3 is TGCAGTGCTAGATTCCGGGACAGGGTAATGGCTTTCTTT.